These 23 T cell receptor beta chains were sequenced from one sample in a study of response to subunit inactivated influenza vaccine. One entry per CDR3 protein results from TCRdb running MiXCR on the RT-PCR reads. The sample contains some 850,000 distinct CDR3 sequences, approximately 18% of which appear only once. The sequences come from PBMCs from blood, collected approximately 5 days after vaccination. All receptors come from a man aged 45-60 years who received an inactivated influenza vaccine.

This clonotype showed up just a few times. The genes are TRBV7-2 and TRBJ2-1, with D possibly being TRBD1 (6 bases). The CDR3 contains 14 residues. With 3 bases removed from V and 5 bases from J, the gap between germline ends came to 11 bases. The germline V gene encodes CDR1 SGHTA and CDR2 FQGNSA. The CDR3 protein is CASSFDRQNNEQFF. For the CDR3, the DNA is TGTGCCAGCAGCTTTGACAGGCAGAACAATGAGCAGTTCTTC.

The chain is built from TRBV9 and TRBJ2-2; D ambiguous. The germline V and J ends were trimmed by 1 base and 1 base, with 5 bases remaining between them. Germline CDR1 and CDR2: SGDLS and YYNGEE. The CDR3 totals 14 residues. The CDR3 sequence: CASSVYENTGELFF. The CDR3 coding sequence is TGTGCCAGCAGCGTATATGAGAACACCGGGGAGCTGTTTTTT. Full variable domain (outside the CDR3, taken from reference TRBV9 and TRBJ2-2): DSGVTQTPKHLITATGQRVTLRCSPRSGDLSVYWYQQSLDQGLQFLIQYYNGEERAKGNILERFSAQQFPDLHSELNLSSLELGDSALYFCASSVYENTGELFFGEGSRLTVL.

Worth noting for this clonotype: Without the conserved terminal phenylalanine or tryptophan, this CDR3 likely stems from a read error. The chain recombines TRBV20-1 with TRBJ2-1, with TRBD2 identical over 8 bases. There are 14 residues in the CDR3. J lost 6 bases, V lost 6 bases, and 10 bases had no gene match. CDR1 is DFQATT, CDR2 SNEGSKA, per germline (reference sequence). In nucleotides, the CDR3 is TGCAGTGCAACCCCGGGGGGGCGGGGCAATGAGCAGTTCTCC. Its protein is CSATPGGRGNEQFS.

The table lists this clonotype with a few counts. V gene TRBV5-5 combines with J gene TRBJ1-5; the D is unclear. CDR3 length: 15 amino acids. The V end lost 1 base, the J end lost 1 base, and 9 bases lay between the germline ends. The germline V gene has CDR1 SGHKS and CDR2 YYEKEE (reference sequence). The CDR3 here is CASSLTSQSNQPQHF. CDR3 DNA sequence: TGTGCCAGCAGCTTGACTTCACAAAGCAATCAGCCCCAGCATTTT.

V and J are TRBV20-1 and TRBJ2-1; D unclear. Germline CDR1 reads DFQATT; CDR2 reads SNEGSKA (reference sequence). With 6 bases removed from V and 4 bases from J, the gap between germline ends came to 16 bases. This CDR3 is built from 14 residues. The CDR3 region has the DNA TGCAGTGCACCCGGACGAGACTGGTACAATGAGCAGTTCTTC. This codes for CSAPGRDWYNEQFF.

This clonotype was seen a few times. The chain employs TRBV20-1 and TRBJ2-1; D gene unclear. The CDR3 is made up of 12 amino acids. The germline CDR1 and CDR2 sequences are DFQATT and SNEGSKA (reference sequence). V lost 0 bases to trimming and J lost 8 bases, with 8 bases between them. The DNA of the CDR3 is TGCAGTGCTAGAGACTACGCACATGAGCAGTTCTTC. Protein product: CSARDYAHEQFF.

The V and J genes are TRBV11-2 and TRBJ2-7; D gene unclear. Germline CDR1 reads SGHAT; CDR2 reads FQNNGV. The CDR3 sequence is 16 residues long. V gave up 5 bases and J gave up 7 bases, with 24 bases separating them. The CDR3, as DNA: TGTGCCAGCAGCAACCCAAGGGCCCCGTCATATGGGGAGCAGTACTTC. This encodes CASSNPRAPSYGEQYF.

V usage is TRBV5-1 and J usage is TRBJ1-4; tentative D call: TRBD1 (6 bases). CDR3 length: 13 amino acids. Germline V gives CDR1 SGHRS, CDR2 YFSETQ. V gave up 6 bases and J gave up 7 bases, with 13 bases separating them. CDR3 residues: CASKTGNGEKLFF. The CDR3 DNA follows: TGCGCCAGCAAAACAGGGAACGGTGAAAAACTGTTTTTT.

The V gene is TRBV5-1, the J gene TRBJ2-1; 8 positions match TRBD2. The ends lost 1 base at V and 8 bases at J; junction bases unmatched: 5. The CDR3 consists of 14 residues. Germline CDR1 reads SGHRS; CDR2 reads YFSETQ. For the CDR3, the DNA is TGCGCCAGCAGCTTGCGGGAGGGCCTACATGAGCAGTTCTTC. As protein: CASSLREGLHEQFF.

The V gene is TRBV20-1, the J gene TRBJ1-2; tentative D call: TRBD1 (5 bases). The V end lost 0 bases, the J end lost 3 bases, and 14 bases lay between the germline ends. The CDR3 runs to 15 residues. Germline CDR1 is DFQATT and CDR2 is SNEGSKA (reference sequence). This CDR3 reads CSARDVPRGDYGYTF. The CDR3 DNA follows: TGCAGTGCTAGAGATGTTCCTAGGGGAGACTATGGCTACACCTTC.

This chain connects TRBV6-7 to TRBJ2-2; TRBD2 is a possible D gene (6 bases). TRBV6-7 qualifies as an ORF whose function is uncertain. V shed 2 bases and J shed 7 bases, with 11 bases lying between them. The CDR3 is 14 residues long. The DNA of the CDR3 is TGTGCCAGCAGTTACCCAGGAGGGGACGGGGAGCTGTTTTTT. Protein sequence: CASSYPGGDGELFF.

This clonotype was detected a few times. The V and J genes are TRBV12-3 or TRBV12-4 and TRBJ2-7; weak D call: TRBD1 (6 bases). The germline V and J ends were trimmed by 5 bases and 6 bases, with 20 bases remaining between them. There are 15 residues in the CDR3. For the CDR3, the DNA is TGTGCCAGCAGTCTAATGGCAACAGGGATAGTCGAGCAGTACTTC. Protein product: CASSLMATGIVEQYF.

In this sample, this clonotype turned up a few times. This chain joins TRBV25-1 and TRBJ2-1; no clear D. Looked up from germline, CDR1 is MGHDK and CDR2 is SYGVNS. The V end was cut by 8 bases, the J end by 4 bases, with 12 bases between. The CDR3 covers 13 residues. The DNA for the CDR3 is TGTGCCAGCTCCCAAACGACTTACAATGAGCAGTTCTTC. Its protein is CASSQTTYNEQFF.

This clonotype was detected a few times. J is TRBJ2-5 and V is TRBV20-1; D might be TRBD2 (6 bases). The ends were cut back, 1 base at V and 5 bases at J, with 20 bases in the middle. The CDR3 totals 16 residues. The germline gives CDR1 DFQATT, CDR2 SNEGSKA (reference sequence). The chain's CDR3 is CSARGPEGSRPETQYF. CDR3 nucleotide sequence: TGCAGTGCTAGAGGGCCGGAGGGGTCCCGCCCTGAGACCCAGTACTTC.

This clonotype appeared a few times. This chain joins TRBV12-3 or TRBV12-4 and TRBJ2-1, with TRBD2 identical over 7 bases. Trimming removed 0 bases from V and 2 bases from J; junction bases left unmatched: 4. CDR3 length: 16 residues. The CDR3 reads CASSLASGETYNEQFF. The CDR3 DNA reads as TGTGCCAGCAGTTTAGCCAGCGGGGAGACCTACAATGAGCAGTTCTTC.

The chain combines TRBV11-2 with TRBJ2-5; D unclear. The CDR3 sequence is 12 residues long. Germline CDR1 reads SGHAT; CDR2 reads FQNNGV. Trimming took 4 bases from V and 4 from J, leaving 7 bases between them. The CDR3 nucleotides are TGTGCCAGCAGCTCTCAACTAGAGACCCAGTACTTC. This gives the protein CASSSQLETQYF.

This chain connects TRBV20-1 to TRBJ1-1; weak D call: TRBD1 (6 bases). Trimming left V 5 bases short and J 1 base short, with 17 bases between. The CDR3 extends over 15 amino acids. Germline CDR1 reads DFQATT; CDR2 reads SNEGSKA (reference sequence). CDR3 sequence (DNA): TGCAGTGCTCACTTGGGGGGGCGGAGGAACACTGAAGCTTTCTTT. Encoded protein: CSAHLGGRRNTEAFF.

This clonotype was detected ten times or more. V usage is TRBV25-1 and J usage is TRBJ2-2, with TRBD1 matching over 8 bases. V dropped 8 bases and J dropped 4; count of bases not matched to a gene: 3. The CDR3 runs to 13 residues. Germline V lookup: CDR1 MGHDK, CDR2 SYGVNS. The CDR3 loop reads CASRDRLTGELFF. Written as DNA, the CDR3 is TGTGCCAGCCGGGACAGGCTCACCGGGGAGCTGTTTTTT. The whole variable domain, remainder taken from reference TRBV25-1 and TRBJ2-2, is EADIYQTPRYLVIGTGKKITLECSQTMGHDKMYWYQQDPGMELHLIHYSYGVNSTEKGDLSSESTVSRIRTEHFPLTLESARPSHTSQYLCASRDRLTGELFFGEGSRLTVL.

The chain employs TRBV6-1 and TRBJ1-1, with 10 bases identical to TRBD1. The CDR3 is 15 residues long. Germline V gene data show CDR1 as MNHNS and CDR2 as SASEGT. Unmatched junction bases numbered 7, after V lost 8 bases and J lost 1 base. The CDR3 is CASHPRTGGNTEAFF. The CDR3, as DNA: TGTGCCAGCCACCCTAGGACAGGGGGGAACACTGAAGCTTTCTTT.

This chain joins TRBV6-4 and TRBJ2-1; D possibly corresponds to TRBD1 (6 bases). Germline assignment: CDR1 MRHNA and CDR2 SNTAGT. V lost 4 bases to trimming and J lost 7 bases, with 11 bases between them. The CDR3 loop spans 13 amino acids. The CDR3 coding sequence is TGTGCCAGCAGTGTACAGGGCGGGAATGAGCAGTTCTTC. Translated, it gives CASSVQGGNEQFF.

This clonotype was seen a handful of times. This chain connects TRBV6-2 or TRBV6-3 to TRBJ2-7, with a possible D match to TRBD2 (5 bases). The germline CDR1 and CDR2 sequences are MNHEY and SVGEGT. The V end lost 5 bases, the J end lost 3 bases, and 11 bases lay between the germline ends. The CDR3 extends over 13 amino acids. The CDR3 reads CASSQPGGYEQYF. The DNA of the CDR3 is TGTGCCAGCAGTCAACCCGGAGGCTACGAGCAGTACTTC.

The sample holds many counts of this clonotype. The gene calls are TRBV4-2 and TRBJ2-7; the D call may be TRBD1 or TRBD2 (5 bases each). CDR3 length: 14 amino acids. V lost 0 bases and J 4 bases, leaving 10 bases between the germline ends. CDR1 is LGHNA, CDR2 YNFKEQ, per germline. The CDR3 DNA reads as TGTGCCAGCAGCCAAGAGAGGGGAGAATACGAGCAGTACTTC. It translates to CASSQERGEYEQYF.

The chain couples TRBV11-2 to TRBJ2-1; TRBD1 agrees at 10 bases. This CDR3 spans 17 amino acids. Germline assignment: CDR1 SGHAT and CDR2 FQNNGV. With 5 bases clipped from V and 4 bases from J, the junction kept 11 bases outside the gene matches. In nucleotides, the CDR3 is TGTGCCAGCAGCCCCCCAACCGGGACAGGGGATTACAATGAGCAGTTCTTC. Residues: CASSPPTGTGDYNEQFF.